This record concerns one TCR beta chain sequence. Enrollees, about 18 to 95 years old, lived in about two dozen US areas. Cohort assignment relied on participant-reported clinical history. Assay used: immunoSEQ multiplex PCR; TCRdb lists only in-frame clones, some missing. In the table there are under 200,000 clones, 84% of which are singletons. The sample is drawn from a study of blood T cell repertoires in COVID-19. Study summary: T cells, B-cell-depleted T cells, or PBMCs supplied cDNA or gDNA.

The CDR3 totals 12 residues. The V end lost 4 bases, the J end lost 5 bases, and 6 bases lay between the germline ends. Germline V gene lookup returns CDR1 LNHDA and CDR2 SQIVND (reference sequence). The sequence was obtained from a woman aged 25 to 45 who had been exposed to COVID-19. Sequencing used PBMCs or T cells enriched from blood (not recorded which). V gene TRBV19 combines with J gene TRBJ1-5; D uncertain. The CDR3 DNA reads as TGTGCCAGTAGTACCCAATATCAGCCCCAGCATTTT. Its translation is CASSTQYQPQHF.